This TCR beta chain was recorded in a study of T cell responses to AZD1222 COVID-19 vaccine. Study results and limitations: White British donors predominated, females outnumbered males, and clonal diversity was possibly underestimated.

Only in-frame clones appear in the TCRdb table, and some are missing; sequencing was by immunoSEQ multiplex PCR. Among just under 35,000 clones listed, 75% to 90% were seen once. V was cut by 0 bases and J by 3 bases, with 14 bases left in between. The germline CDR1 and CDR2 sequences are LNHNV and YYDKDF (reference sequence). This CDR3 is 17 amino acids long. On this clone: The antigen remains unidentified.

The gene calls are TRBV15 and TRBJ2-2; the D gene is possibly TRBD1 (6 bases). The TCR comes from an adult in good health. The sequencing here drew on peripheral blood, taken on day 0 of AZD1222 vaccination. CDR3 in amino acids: CATSRDVGAQYTGELFF. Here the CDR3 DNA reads TGTGCCACCAGCAGAGATGTGGGGGCGCAGTACACCGGGGAGCTGTTTTTT.